The 15 T cell receptor beta chains reported below all come from one sample, sequenced in a study of T cell changes during pregnancy in multiple sclerosis. The table came from immunoSEQ multiplex PCR; TCRdb's copy has only in-frame clones and leaves some out. The sample records some 120,000 clones, less than 97% being singletons. Sequenced here: peripheral blood, sampled after pregnancy. These receptor sequences come from a female donor with multiple sclerosis, enrolled in a pregnancy study.

The J gene is TRBJ1-5, the V gene TRBV19; 8 positions match TRBD1. The J segment lost 6 bases and the V segment lost 2 bases, leaving 9 bases of the junction unmatched. The CDR3 is made up of 16 amino acids. Germline loops: CDR1 LNHDA, CDR2 SQIVND (reference sequence). CDR3 sequence reads: CASSIPGGMAGQPQHF. The DNA of the CDR3 is TGTGCCAGTAGTATACCAGGGGGCATGGCGGGTCAGCCCCAGCATTTT.

The V call is TRBV2, the J call TRBJ1-5, with D possibly matching TRBD1 (5 bases). V was pared by 10 bases and J by 9 bases, with 19 bases between. CDR3 length: 13 amino acids. Germline V gene sequence: CDR1 SNHLY, CDR2 FYNNEI. As DNA, the CDR3 is TGTGCCACCCAGGGTTGGCCTCCGGGGCCCCAGCATTTT. Translating gives CATQGWPPGPQHF.

V is TRBV7-2 and J is TRBJ2-1, with 7 bases matching TRBD2. The junction had 5 bases not matched to a gene; V was cut back by 1 base and J by 8 bases. The CDR3 contains 14 residues. Germline V gives CDR1 SGHTA, CDR2 FQGNSA. The CDR3 bases are TGTGCCAGCAGCTTAGGACTTGGGGGGGATGAGCAGTTCTTC. Translating gives CASSLGLGGDEQFF.

This clone was counted a single time. This chain uses TRBV4-3 with TRBJ1-4, with TRBD1 as a possible D gene (6 bases). Per germline, CDR1 LGHNA and CDR2 YSLEER. This CDR3 is built from 16 residues. The V end lost 2 bases, the J end lost 7 bases, and 17 bases lay between the germline ends. Written as DNA, the CDR3 is TGCGCCAGCAGCCAAAATCGTCAGGGCAGGGGTGAAAAACTGTTTTTT. Translation gives CASSQNRQGRGEKLFF.

V usage is TRBV6-1 and J usage is TRBJ2-3; the match to TRBD1 covers 8 bases. Germline-derived CDR1 and CDR2 are MNHNS and SASEGT. The CDR3 has 15 amino acids. J lost 6 bases, V lost 4 bases, and 9 bases had no gene match. The CDR3 region is CASSVRSGGVDTQYF. Written as DNA, the CDR3 is TGTGCCAGCAGTGTAAGATCAGGGGGCGTCGATACGCAGTATTTT.

V gene TRBV7-2 combines with J gene TRBJ2-1; 7 positions match TRBD2. Germline CDR1 is SGHTA and CDR2 is FQGNSA. The CDR3 is 15 residues long. Trimming cost V 1 base and J 7 bases; bases outside gene matches: 7. Here the CDR3 reads CASSLVAGVSNEQFF. In DNA form, the CDR3 reads TGTGCCAGCAGCTTAGTGGCGGGAGTTTCAAATGAGCAGTTCTTC.

The rearrangement links TRBV7-8 to TRBJ2-5, with D unclear. This CDR3 is built from 16 residues. Per germline, CDR1 SGHVS and CDR2 FQNEAQ. V was trimmed by 1 base and J by 1 base, leaving 13 bases between them. The CDR3 DNA follows: TGTGCCAGCAGCTTAGAAGTCGGTCAAACCCAAGAGACCCAGTACTTC. Its translation is CASSLEVGQTQETQYF.

The V call is TRBV25-1, the J call TRBJ1-5, with D unresolved. This CDR3 contains 13 residues. CDR1 is MGHDK, CDR2 SYGVNS, per germline. V was trimmed by 10 bases and J by 4 bases, leaving 14 bases between them. CDR3 in amino acids: CATVGTVNQPQHF. The CDR3 region has the DNA TGTGCCACCGTAGGTACAGTTAATCAGCCCCAGCATTTT.

CDR3 sequence (DNA): TGTGCCAGCAGCCACGGGACAGGGCAGTACAATGAGCAGTTCTTC. Protein sequence: CASSHGTGQYNEQFF. V gene TRBV11-3 combines with J gene TRBJ2-1, with 9 bases that match TRBD1. The CDR3 is 15 residues long. Trimming took 5 bases from V and 4 from J; bases not matched to a gene: 6. The germline V gene has CDR1 SGHNT and CDR2 YENEEA.

This chain connects TRBV10-3 to TRBJ2-7, with TRBD2 matching over 10 bases. The CDR3 length is 14 residues. From germline, CDR1 is ENHRY and CDR2 SYGVKD. Trimming took 9 bases from V and 4 from J; bases not matched to a gene: 9. As DNA, the CDR3 is TGTGCCATTTCTAGCGGGAGAGACAAGTACGAGCAGTACTTC. Residues: CAISSGRDKYEQYF.

The rearrangement links TRBV7-8 to TRBJ2-1; 14 bases match TRBD2. The CDR3 length is 16 residues. The J segment lost 0 bases and the V segment lost 5 bases, leaving 0 bases of the junction unmatched. Looked up from germline, CDR1 is SGHVS and CDR2 is FQNEAQ. The chain's CDR3 is CASSGTSGSSYNEQFF. The CDR3 nucleotides read TGTGCCAGCAGCGGGACTAGCGGGAGCTCCTACAATGAGCAGTTCTTC.

The V and J genes are TRBV30 and TRBJ2-3; no clear D gene. CDR3 size: 16 residues. Germline V gene lookup returns CDR1 GTSNPN and CDR2 SVGIG (reference sequence). The ends were cut back, 1 base at V and 0 bases at J, with 14 bases in the middle. The CDR3 DNA sequence: TGTGCCTGGAGTGGTCTTATTTGGCCCAGCACAGATACGCAGTATTTT. This sequence encodes CAWSGLIWPSTDTQYF.

The chain's CDR3 is CASNLQGAAFF. In DNA, the CDR3 is TGTGCCAGCAACCTCCAGGGGGCGGCTTTCTTT. V gene TRBV28 combines with J gene TRBJ1-1, with 8 bases matching TRBD1. J was trimmed by 11 bases and V by 7 bases; bases with no gene match: 6. This CDR3 spans 11 amino acids. Germline CDR1 is MDHEN and CDR2 is SYDVKM. The variable domain in full, completed from reference TRBV28 and TRBJ1-1, reads DVKVTQSSRYLVKRTGEKVFLECVQDMDHENMFWYRQDPGLGLRLIYFSYDVKMKEKGDIPEGYSVSREKKERFSLILESASTNQTSMYLCASNLQGAAFFGQGTRLTVV.

The chain has TRBV6-4 and TRBJ2-1; D unclear. This CDR3 has 15 residues. CDR1 is MRHNA, CDR2 SNTAGT, per germline. The V and J ends lost 5 bases and 0 bases respectively, with 11 bases between them. CDR3 in DNA: TGTGCCAGCAGTCGGTCCCCGAGCTCCTACAATGAGCAGTTCTTC. Protein product: CASSRSPSSYNEQFF.

CDR3 coding DNA: TGTGCCAGCAGCTTGGATGGGGGGACTGAAGCTTTCTTT. It yields the protein CASSLDGGTEAFF. V usage is TRBV5-8 and J usage is TRBJ1-1, with D tentatively TRBD1 (5 bases). V was trimmed by 0 bases and J by 5 bases, leaving 8 bases between them. Germline loops: CDR1 SGHTS, CDR2 YDEGEE. The CDR3 is made up of 13 amino acids.